This T cell receptor beta chain comes out of a study of cytomegalovirus exposure and HLA in healthy donors. With 60 Vbeta and 13 Jbeta primers, the PCR was carried out. Some clones are missing from TCRdb's copy, which holds only in-frame ones; the method was immunoSEQ multiplex PCR. This repertoire includes around 40,000 clones. The CDR3 length is 13 residues. Germline V gene data show CDR1 as MDHEN and CDR2 as SYDVKM. V shed 2 bases and J shed 5 bases, with 6 bases lying between them. V gene TRBV28 combines with J gene TRBJ1-4; D call uncertain. The sequence came from a man aged 30 to 39 in good health and CMV-seronegative. Sample: PBMCs. DNA for the CDR3: TGTGCCAGCAGTTTAGGGAGGAATGAAAAACTGTTTTTT. The encoded protein is CASSLGRNEKLFF.